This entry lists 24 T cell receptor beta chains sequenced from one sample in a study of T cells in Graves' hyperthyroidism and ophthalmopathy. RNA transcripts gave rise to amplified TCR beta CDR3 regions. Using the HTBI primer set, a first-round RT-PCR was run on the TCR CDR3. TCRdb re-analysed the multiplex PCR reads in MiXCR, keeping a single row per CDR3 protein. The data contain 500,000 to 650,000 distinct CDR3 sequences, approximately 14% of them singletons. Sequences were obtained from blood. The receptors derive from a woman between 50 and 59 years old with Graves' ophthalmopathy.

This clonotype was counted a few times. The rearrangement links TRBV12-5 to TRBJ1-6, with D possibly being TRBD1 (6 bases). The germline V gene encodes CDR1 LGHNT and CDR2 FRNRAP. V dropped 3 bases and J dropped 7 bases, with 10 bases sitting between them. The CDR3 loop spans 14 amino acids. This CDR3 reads CASGLQGPNSPLHF. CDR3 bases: TGTGCTAGTGGTTTACAGGGACCGAATTCACCCCTCCACTTT.

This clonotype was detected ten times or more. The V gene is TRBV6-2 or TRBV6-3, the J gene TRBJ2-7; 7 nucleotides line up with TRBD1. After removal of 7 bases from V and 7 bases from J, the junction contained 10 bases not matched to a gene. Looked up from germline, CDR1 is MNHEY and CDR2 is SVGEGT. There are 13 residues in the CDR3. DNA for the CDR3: TGTGCCAGCAACCGACCGGGACAGACAGAGCAGTACTTC. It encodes CASNRPGQTEQYF.

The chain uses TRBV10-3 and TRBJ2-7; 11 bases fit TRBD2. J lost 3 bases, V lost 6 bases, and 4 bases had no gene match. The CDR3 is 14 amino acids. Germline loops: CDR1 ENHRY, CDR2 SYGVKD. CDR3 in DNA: TGTGCCATCAGCGAAGGGACTAGCGGCTACGAGCAGTACTTC. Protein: CAISEGTSGYEQYF.

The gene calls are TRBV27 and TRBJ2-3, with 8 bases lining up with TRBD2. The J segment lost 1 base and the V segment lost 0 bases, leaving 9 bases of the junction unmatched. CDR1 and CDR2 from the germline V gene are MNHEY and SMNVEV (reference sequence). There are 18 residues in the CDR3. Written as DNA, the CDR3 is TGTGCCAGCAGTTTATCCCGGGGGGGGGGGGGGGGCACAGATACGCAGTATTTT. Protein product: CASSLSRGGGGGTDTQYF.

The CDR3 reads CASGQGVDQPQHF. The CDR3 DNA reads TGTGCCAGCGGACAGGGGGTAGACCAGCCCCAGCATTTT. V and J are TRBV7-2 and TRBJ1-5, with TRBD1 matching 10 bases. Germline lookup yields CDR1 SGHTA and CDR2 FQGNSA. The CDR3 contains 13 residues. Trimming removed 8 bases from V and 7 bases from J; junction bases left unmatched: 5.

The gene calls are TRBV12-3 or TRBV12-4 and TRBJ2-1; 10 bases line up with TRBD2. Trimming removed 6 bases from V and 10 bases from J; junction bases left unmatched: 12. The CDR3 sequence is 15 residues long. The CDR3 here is CASSPKREGFLEQFF. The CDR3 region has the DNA TGTGCCAGCAGCCCAAAGCGGGAGGGCTTTCTCGAGCAGTTCTTC.

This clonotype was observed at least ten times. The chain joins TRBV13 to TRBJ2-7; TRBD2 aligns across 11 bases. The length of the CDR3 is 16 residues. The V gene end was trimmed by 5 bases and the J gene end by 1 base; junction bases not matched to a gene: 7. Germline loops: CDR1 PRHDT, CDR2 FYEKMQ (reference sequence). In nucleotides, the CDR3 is TGTGCCAGCAGCGGACTGACTAGCGGGACTTCCTACGAGCAGTACTTC. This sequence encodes CASSGLTSGTSYEQYF.

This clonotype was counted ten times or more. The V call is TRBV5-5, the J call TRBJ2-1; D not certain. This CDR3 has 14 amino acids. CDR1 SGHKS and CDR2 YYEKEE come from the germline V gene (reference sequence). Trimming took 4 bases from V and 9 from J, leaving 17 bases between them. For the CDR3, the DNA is TGTGCCAGCAGCCCCGGTGGTCCGCTCGGTGAGCAGTTCTTC. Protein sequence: CASSPGGPLGEQFF.

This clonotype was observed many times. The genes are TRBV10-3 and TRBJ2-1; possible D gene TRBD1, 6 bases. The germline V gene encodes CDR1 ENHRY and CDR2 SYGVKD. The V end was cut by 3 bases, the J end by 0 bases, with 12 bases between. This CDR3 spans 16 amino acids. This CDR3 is CAISEQGWGSYNEQFF. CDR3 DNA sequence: TGTGCCATCAGTGAACAGGGTTGGGGCTCCTACAATGAGCAGTTCTTC.

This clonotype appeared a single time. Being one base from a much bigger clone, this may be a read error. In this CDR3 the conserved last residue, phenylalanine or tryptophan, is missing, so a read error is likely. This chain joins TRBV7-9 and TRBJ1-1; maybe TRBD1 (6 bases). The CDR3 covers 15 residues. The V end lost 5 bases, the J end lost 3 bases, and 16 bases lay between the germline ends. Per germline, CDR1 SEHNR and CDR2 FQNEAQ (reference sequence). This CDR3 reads CASSARQKGDTEAFL. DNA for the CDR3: TGTGCCAGCAGCGCGAGACAAAAGGGGGACACTGAAGCTTTCCTT.

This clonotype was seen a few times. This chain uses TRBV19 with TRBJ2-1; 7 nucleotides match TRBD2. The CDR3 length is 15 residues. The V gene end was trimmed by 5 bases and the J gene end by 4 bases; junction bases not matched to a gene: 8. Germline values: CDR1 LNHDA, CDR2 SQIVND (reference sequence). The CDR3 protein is CASSSRGSFYNEQFF. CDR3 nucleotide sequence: TGTGCCAGTAGTTCCCGCGGGAGTTTTTACAATGAGCAGTTCTTC.

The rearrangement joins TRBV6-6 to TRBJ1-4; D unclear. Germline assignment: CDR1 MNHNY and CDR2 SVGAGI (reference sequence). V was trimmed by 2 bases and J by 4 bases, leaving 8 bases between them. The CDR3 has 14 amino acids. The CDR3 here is CASSYNQINEKLFF. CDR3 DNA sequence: TGTGCCAGCAGTTACAACCAAATTAATGAAAAACTGTTTTTT.

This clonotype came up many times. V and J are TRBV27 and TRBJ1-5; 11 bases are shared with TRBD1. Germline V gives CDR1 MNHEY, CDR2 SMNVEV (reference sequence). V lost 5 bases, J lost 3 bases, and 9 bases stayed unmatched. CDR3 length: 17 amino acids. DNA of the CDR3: TGTGCCAGCAGTCTCCAAGGACAGGGGGCGGACAATCAGCCCCAGCATTTT. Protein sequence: CASSLQGQGADNQPQHF.

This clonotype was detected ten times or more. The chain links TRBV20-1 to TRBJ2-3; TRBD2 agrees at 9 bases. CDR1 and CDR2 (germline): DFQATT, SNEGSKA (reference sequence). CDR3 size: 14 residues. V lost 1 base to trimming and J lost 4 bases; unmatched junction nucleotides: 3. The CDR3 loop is CSARVAGDADTQYF. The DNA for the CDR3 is TGCAGTGCTAGAGTAGCGGGAGATGCAGATACGCAGTATTTT.

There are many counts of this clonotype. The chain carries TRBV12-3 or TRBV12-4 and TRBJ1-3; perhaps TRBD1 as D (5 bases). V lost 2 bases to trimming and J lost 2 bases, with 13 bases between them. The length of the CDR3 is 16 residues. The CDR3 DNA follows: TGTGCCAGCAGTTTACCCAGGGAACCGGCTGGAAACACCATATATTTT. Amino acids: CASSLPREPAGNTIYF.

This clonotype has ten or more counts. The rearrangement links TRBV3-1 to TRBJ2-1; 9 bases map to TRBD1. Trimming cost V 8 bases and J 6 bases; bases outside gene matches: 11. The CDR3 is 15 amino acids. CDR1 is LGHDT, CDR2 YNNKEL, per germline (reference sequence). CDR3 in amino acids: CASAPLDRGRNEQFF. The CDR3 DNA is TGTGCCAGCGCGCCGCTGGACAGGGGTCGCAATGAGCAGTTCTTC.

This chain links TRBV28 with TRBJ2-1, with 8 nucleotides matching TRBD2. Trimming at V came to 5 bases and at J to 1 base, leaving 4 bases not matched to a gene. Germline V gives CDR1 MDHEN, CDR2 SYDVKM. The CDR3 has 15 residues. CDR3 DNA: TGTGCCAGCAGTGCACTAGCGGTGTCCTACAATGAGCAGTTCTTC. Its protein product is CASSALAVSYNEQFF.

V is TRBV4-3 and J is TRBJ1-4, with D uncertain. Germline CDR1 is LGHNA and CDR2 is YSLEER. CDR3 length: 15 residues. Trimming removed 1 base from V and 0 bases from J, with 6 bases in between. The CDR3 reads CASSQVWATNEKLFF. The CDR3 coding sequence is TGCGCCAGCAGCCAAGTTTGGGCAACTAATGAAAAACTGTTTTTT.

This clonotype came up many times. CDR3 sequence: CAWRRDRVSIDSGNTIYF. DNA for the CDR3: TGTGCCTGGAGGAGGGACAGGGTGTCCATCGACTCTGGAAACACCATATATTTT. The chain is built from TRBV30 and TRBJ1-3; 9 positions agree with TRBD1. The CDR3 loop spans 18 amino acids. The junction had 12 bases not matched to a gene; V was cut back by 3 bases and J by 0 bases. Germline V gene data show CDR1 as GTSNPN and CDR2 as SVGIG (reference sequence).

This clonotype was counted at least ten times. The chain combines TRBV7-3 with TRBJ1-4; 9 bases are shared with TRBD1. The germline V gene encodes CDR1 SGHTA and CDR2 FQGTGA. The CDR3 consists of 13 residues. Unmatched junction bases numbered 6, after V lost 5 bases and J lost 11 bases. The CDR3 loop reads CASSVRTGEKLFF. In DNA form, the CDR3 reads TGTGCCAGCAGCGTCCGGACAGGGGAGAAACTGTTTTTT.

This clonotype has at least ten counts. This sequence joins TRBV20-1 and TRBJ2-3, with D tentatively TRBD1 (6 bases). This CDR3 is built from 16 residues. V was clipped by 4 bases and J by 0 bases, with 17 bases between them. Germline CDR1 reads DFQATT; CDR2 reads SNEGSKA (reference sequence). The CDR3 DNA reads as TGCAGTGCTATATCCGGGACAACGGCTAGCACAGATACGCAGTATTTT. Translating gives CSAISGTTASTDTQYF.

The CDR3 DNA reads TGTGCCAGCAGTTACTTAGGACAGGGAGAAGCTTTCTTT. Protein: CASSYLGQGEAFF. The gene calls are TRBV6-2 or TRBV6-3 and TRBJ1-1; 8 nucleotides align to TRBD1. The germline V gene encodes CDR1 MNHEY and CDR2 SVGEGT. V was clipped by 1 base and J by 8 bases; unmatched bases: 3. The CDR3 has 13 residues.

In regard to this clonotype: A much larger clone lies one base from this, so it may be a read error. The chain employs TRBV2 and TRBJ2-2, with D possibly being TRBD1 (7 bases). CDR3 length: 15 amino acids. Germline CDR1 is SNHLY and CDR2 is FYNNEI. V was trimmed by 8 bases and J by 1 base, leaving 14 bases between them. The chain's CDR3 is CASAGQGGNTGELFF. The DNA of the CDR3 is TGTGCCAGCGCCGGCCAGGGGGGGAACACCGGGGAGCTGTTTTTT.

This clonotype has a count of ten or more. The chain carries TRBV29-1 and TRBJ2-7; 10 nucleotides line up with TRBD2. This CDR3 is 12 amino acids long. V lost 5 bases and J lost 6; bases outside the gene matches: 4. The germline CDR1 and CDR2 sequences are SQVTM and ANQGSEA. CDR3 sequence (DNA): TGCAGCGTTCGGACTAGCGGCGGCGAGCAGTACTTC. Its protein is CSVRTSGGEQYF.